The table lists the clone carrying this T cell receptor (beta chain) with many counts. The antigen is unknown. The CDR3 spans 14 residues. V lost 6 bases, J lost 7 bases, and 4 bases stayed unmatched. CDR1 is LGHNT and CDR2 is FRNRAP in the germline V gene. The data derive from a study of identical twins. Overall study findings and caveats: Researchers reported excess low generation probability among twin-shared out-of-frame alpha sequences. Whereas memory repertoires showed no such difference, abundant cord blood beta clonotypes carried fewer insertions.

Carrying unique molecular identifiers, the cDNA also gained a universal primer site through template switching. MiXCR, run by TCRdb on the 5' RACE reads, gives a single entry per CDR3 protein. Of about 460,000 distinct CDR3 sequences detected, approximately 14% appear once; the ten largest clones hold about 0.53%. These records were also assigned to another study, of yellow fever vaccine responses in identical twins.

This receptor was identified in a woman in her late teens or twenties in good health. Sequencing was carried out using CD4+ T cells sorted from blood. This chain connects TRBV12-5 to TRBJ2-1; TRBD2 matches 12 bases. CDR3 sequence reads: CASGTSGSGNEQFF. DNA of the CDR3: TGTGCTAGTGGGACTAGCGGGAGCGGGAATGAGCAGTTCTTC.